This TCR beta chain was sequenced in a study of T-cell reconstitution after alpha-beta-depleted transplantation in children. V lost 5 bases and J lost 3, with 16 bases in between. Germline V CDR1 and CDR2: LNHNV, YYDKDF (reference sequence). This CDR3 spans 15 amino acids. A remark on this clonotype: Its antigen remains unknown.

Points from the study as a whole: T-cell counts and diversity at one year post-transplant came mainly from newly produced T cells. After transplant, at about two months, alpha-beta T cells were reportedly derived from several hundred expanded graft clones. Surviving recipient T cells and thymic progenitors produced the high day-60 TCRbeta diversity seen in some patients.

Unique molecular identifiers were incorporated into the prepared TCRbeta library. TCRdb processed the PCR reads anew with MiXCR; each CDR3 protein has one entry. The data contain some 350,000 distinct CDR3 sequences, 15% to 20% of them seen just once; the ten biggest clones take up approximately 44%. The origin of this receptor is a male patient under 10 years old who had a stem cell transplant for acute lymphoblastic leukemia, so the T cells may come from the graft donor. This chain connects TRBV15 to TRBJ2-5; no clear D. Specimen: PBMCs, mostly from graft donor cells, collected 360 days after TCRalphabeta/CD19-depleted stem cell transplant. CDR3 sequence reads: CATSRHISLKETQYF. The DNA of the CDR3 is TGTGCCACCAGCCGTCACATTTCCCTGAAAGAGACCCAGTACTTC.